This T cell receptor beta chain was retrieved from a study of vaccination and CD4 T cells after COVID-19. Study in general: Participants got two doses of BNT162b2 or mRNA-1273 vaccine. The authors exposed cells to overlapping spike peptides derived from SARS-CoV-2, HCoV-NL63, HCoV-OC43 and HCoV-229E. Controls used CEFX viral epitopes (positive), HIV-1 Nef peptides (negative), or no peptide.

Treatment defined: approximately 11-day PBMC culture with coronavirus spike peptide pools or control peptides (ViraFEST assay). The study sequenced cultured CD4+ T cell DNA using the Oncomine TCR Beta short-read assay. MiXCR was run by TCRdb on the PCR reads, yielding one entry per CDR3 protein. The data contain roughly 4,400 distinct CDR3 sequences, less than 60% of them singletons. This clonotype was detected a few times. Its antigen is unknown. The J segment lost 5 bases and the V segment lost 6 bases, leaving 8 bases of the junction unmatched. The germline CDR1 and CDR2 sequences are MNHNS and SASEGT. There are 14 residues in the CDR3. Notes on the study in general: The median SARS-CoV-2-reactive clonotype number increased from approximately 21 to 38, without statistical significance.

Specimen: CD4+ T cells from blood, cultured in vitro. The source is a human donor who had recovered from COVID-19. J is TRBJ2-3 and V is TRBV6-1; 7 nucleotides match TRBD1. The CDR3 region is CASRGDSSRDTQYF. CDR3 bases: TGTGCCAGCAGGGGGGACAGCAGCCGAGATACGCAGTATTTT.